This record concerns one T cell receptor (beta chain) sequence. The repertoire was sequenced with immunoSEQ multiplex PCR; TCRdb's copy has only in-frame clones and lacks some. The data contain around 980,000 clones, 70% to 80% of them singletons. The sample is drawn from a study of shared clonotypes between healthy human individuals. Background on the study: Researchers assigned three CD4 naive, three CD4 memory, two CD8 naive and one CD8 memory plate to each donor.

Those who donated were healthy HIV-negative adults, with no recent acute infections or vaccinations reported. The authors divided CD4+ cells into CD45RA+ naive and CD45RA-negative memory subsets. CDR3 size: 14 residues. Germline V gene lookup returns CDR1 MDHEN and CDR2 SYDVKM. V was pared by 6 bases and J by 3 bases, with 12 bases between. The source of this sequence is a man between 18 and 29 years old in good health. Some clones in this sample may be carry-over from other donors' samples. The chain recombines TRBV28 with TRBJ1-3; perhaps TRBD1 as D (6 bases). The sequenced sample was memory CD4+ T cells from PBMCs. Specified subset: CD45RA-negative fraction. Here the CDR3 DNA reads TGTGCCAGCAGCTTAAGGGGGATTGGAAACACCATATATTTT. Translation gives CASSLRGIGNTIYF.